This T cell receptor (beta chain) stems from a study of CD8 T cells in ankylosing spondylitis. The study's findings and limits: Enrichment of disease-linked clones was reportedly significant in matched ankylosing spondylitis synovial fluid. Seemingly characteristic of ankylosing spondylitis blood was a TCR beta motif consisting of several highly homologous variants. Earlier authors reported some of these motif variants in reactive arthritis synovial fluid and blood.

For TCR beta, libraries came from quantitative 5'-RACE with molecular barcodes. Each CDR3 protein is one row after TCRdb ran MiXCR on the 5' RACE reads. The table lists more than 400,000 distinct CDR3 sequences, approximately 5.3% of them singletons. The germline V and J ends were trimmed by 4 bases and 2 bases, with 10 bases remaining between them. This CDR3 contains 14 residues. The V gene's germline CDR1 is SGHRS and CDR2 YFSETQ. This clonotype was counted many times. No antigen is known for it. V usage is TRBV5-1 and J usage is TRBJ2-1; tentative D call: TRBD1 (6 bases). Sequenced input: blood, either unsorted or a sorted T cell fraction (not recorded which). The TCR sequence derives from a male donor with ankylosing spondylitis. The CDR3 here is CASSSRGTYNEQFF. As DNA, the CDR3 is TGCGCCAGCAGCAGCAGGGGAACCTACAATGAGCAGTTCTTC.